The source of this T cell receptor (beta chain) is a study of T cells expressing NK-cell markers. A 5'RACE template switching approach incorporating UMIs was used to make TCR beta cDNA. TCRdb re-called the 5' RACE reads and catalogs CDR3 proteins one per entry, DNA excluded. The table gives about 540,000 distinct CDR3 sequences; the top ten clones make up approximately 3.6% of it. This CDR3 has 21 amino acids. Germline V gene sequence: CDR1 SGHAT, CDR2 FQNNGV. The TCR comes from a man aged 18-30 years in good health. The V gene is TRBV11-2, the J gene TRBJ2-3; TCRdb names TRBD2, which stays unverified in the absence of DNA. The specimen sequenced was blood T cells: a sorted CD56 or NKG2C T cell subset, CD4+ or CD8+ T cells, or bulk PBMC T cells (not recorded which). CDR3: CASSQYPSYPGVAGGDDTQYF.